A selection of T cell receptor beta chains follows, all from one sample in a study of T cells in Graves' hyperthyroidism and ophthalmopathy. One entry per CDR3 protein results from TCRdb running MiXCR on the multiplex PCR reads. The sample lists some 770,000 distinct CDR3 sequences, about a sixth seen once, with around 8% in the top ten. Specimen: blood. These receptors all stem from a man aged 18 to 30 with Graves' hyperthyroidism. The CDR3 runs from the conserved cysteine through the conserved F or W. The D gene is left open where the match is weak. Clone size appears in some rows only: once, few, many, or a class for an expanded clone.

j_gene,d_gene,abundance,v_gene,CDR3aa,CDR3nt
TRBJ2-2,TRBD1,NA,TRBV7-9,CASSVPGQVNTGELFF,TGTGCCAGCAGCGTACCGGGACAGGTTAACACCGGGGAGCTGTTTTTT
TRBJ2-2,TRBD1,NA,TRBV11-1,CASSAQTGRSFTGELFF,TGTGCCAGCAGCGCCCAGACAGGGCGAAGTTTCACTGGGGAGCTGTTTTTT
TRBJ1-3,NA,few,TRBV18,CASSPPGGLGGNTIYF,TGTGCCAGCTCACCACCCGGCGGGCTGGGAGGAAACACCATATATTTT
TRBJ2-5,NA,many,TRBV12-3/TRBV12-4,CASSFTGQETQYF,TGTGCCAGCAGTTTTACAGGTCAAGAGACCCAGTACTTC
TRBJ2-4,NA,NA,TRBV9,CASSVRDGKNIQYF,TGTGCCAGCAGCGTCCGGGACGGCAAAAACATTCAGTACTTC
TRBJ2-2,NA,many,TRBV10-1,CASLSPNTGELFF,TGCGCCAGCTTGTCACCCAACACCGGGGAGCTGTTTTTT
TRBJ2-1,NA,many,TRBV7-2,CASSLEVAPSSYNEQFF,TGTGCCAGCAGCTTAGAAGTAGCACCGAGCTCCTACAATGAGCAGTTCTTC
TRBJ2-7,TRBD1,few,TRBV12-3/TRBV12-4,CASSLARTGFYEQYF,TGTGCCAGCAGTTTAGCGAGGACAGGGTTCTACGAGCAGTACTTC
TRBJ2-7,TRBD2,NA,TRBV28,CATSQVAGGPLSYEQYF,TGTGCCACCTCCCAGGTGGCGGGAGGGCCGCTTTCCTACGAGCAGTACTTC
TRBJ2-3,NA,NA,TRBV9,CASSAKQGMSTDTQYF,TGTGCCAGCAGCGCGAAACAGGGCATGAGCACAGATACGCAGTATTTT
TRBJ2-7,TRBD1,few,TRBV28,CASSASGTGLDEQYF,TGTGCCAGCAGTGCCTCCGGGACAGGGCTCGACGAGCAGTACTTC
TRBJ2-3,TRBD1,many,TRBV20-1,CSATRDRVTDTQYF,TGCAGTGCAACCCGGGACAGGGTTACAGATACGCAGTATTTT
TRBJ2-3,TRBD1,NA,TRBV2,CASTGQGNTDTQYF,TGTGCCAGCACGGGACAGGGGAACACAGATACGCAGTATTTT
TRBJ2-1,NA,NA,TRBV4-2,CASSPIVNFYNEQFF,TGTGCCAGCAGCCCGATAGTTAACTTTTACAATGAGCAGTTCTTC
TRBJ2-1,TRBD2,many,TRBV28,CASSSGLAVYNEQFF,TGTGCCAGCAGTTCGGGACTAGCAGTATACAATGAGCAGTTCTTC
TRBJ2-3,NA,NA,TRBV19,CASSISGTTTDTQYF,TGTGCCAGTAGTATAAGCGGGACAACCACAGATACGCAGTATTTT